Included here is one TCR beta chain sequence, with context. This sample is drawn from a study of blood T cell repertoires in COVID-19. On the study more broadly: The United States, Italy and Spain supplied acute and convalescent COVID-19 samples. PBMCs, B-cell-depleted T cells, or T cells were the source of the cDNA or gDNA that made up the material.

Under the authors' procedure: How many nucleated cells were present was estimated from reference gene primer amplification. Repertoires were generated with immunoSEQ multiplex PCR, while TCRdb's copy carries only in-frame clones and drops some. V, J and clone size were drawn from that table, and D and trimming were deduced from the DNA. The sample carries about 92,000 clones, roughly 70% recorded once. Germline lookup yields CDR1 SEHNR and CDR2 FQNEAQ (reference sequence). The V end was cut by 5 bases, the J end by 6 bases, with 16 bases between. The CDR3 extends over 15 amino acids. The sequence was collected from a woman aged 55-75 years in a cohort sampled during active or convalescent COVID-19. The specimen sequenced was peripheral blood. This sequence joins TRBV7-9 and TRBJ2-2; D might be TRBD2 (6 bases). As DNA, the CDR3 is TGTGCCAGCAGCCCCCCCCGACTAGTACCCGGGGAGCTGTTTTTT. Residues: CASSPPRLVPGELFF.